The present entry profiles one T cell receptor (beta chain) with its context. Its antigen is still unknown. CDR1 is GTSNPN and CDR2 is SVGIG in the germline V gene (reference sequence). This CDR3 comprises 12 residues. The sample is drawn from a study of identifying expanded T cells in peripheral blood. Findings and caveats of the study: Roughly two-week clone count variance significantly increased as total template count grew.

Only in-frame clones appear in the TCRdb table, and some are missing; sequencing was by immunoSEQ multiplex PCR. The table shows about 85,000 clones, with 88% occurring only once. The chain couples TRBV30 to TRBJ1-2; TRBD1 matches at 10 bases. Sequencing was done on a sample of blood. The origin of this receptor is a person aged 18 to 75 in good health. The CDR3 DNA reads TGTGCTTGGGACAGGGGTATTAGTGGCTACACCTTC. Protein: CAWDRGISGYTF. The full variable domain, completed using reference TRBV30 and TRBJ1-2, is SQTIHQWPATLVQPVGSPLSLECTVEGTSNPNLYWYRQAAGRGLQLLFYSVGIGQISSEVPQNLSASRPQDRQFILSSKKLLLSDSGFYLCAWDRGISGYTFGSGTRLTVV.